Below, 14 T cell receptor beta chains from the same sample are listed, as sequenced in a study of blood T cell repertoires in COVID-19. Here immunoSEQ multiplex PCR was the method, and the copy in TCRdb shows in-frame clones only, minus some. The sample carries 95,000 to 120,000 clones, 88% recorded once. What was sequenced was peripheral blood. The receptors originated from a human donor in a cohort sampled during active COVID-19.

The chain is built from TRBV29-1 and TRBJ1-2, with D unclear. The length of the CDR3 is 13 residues. Trimming removed 6 bases at V and 5 bases at J, with 16 bases between. Germline V CDR1 and CDR2: SQVTM, ANQGSEA. The CDR3: CSVRPQDRYGYTF. CDR3 sequence (DNA): TGCAGCGTCCGACCCCAGGATCGATATGGCTACACCTTC.

CDR3 protein: CASIPQGGETQYF. DNA for the CDR3: TGTGCCAGTATTCCGCAGGGCGGAGAGACCCAGTACTTC. V gene TRBV19 combines with J gene TRBJ2-5, with D perhaps TRBD1 (5 bases). The CDR3 covers 13 residues. Germline V gene data show CDR1 as LNHDA and CDR2 as SQIVND (reference sequence). V lost 7 bases, J lost 4 bases, and 13 bases lay in between.

The chain combines TRBV20-1 with TRBJ1-2; D not certain. Trimming took off 3 bases at V and 8 bases at J, with 13 bases between the two ends. The CDR3 is made up of 12 amino acids. The V gene's germline CDR1 is DFQATT and CDR2 SNEGSKA (reference sequence). For the CDR3, the DNA is TGCAGTGCTAGTAGGGCAGGAGGCGGCTACACCTTC. This sequence encodes CSASRAGGGYTF.

V usage is TRBV3-1 (or the pseudogene TRBV3-2) and J usage is TRBJ2-7; 9 bases match TRBD2. V lost 0 bases and J lost 3; bases outside the gene matches: 15. Germline assignment: CDR1 LGHDT and CDR2 YNNKEL (reference sequence). The CDR3 contains 19 residues. In DNA form, the CDR3 reads TGTGCCAGCAGCCAAGATACAGGCGCCCGACTAGCGGCTTACTACGAGCAGTACTTC. Translation: CASSQDTGARLAAYYEQYF.

About this clone itself: No DNA is shown, since the ends of the CDR3 on it are uncertain; the CDR3 is the one TCRdb lists. The genes are TRBV10-1 and TRBJ2-7; the table gives TRBD1 as D, unverified against the DNA. Germline assignment: CDR1 WNHNN and CDR2 SYGVQD (reference sequence). Termini included, the CDR3 measures 14 amino acids. The CDR3 here is CASSSSDRAYEQYF.

V usage is TRBV7-9 and J usage is TRBJ2-4; 12 bases fit TRBD1. The junction had 13 bases not matched to a gene; V was cut back by 5 bases and J by 8 bases. The germline gives CDR1 SEHNR, CDR2 FQNEAQ (reference sequence). The length of the CDR3 is 17 residues. The CDR3 DNA reads TGTGCCAGCAGCGCCACCGAGGGGGACAGGGGGCAATACATTCAGTACTTC. It translates to CASSATEGDRGQYIQYF.

The gene calls are TRBV6-5 and TRBJ2-6; D perhaps matches TRBD1 (5 bases). V lost 6 bases, J lost 4 bases, and 10 bases lay in between. CDR3 length equals 14 residues. CDR1 MNHEY and CDR2 SVGAGI come from the germline V gene. CDR3: CASRGVSGANVLTF. DNA for the CDR3: TGTGCCAGCAGAGGGGTCTCAGGGGCCAACGTCCTGACTTTC.

This chain connects TRBV4-1 to TRBJ1-1, with 7 bases fitting TRBD1. Germline V CDR1 and CDR2: MGHRA, YSYEKL. V shed 3 bases, J shed 0 bases, and the junction held 7 bases outside the gene matches. This CDR3 has 16 residues. The CDR3: CASSQQQGLLNTEAFF. CDR3 nucleotide sequence: TGCGCCAGCAGCCAGCAACAGGGGCTTCTGAACACTGAAGCTTTCTTT.

The chain recombines TRBV29-1 with TRBJ2-7; 7 nucleotides agree with TRBD2. This CDR3 contains 13 residues. V was clipped by 4 bases and J by 0 bases; unmatched bases: 3. Germline V gene data show CDR1 as SQVTM and CDR2 as ANQGSEA. DNA of the CDR3: TGCAGCGTTGTGGGGGGGGACTCCTACGAGCAGTACTTC. It is translated as CSVVGGDSYEQYF.

This chain connects TRBV24-1 to TRBJ2-7; a weak D match, TRBD1 (6 bases). V dropped 4 bases and J dropped 3 bases, with 6 bases sitting between them. CDR1 and CDR2 (germline): KGHDR, SFDVKD. The CDR3 extends over 12 amino acids. CDR3 DNA sequence: TGTGCCACCAGTGACAGGGGCTACGAGCAGTACTTC. Amino acid sequence: CATSDRGYEQYF.

The rearrangement uses TRBV5-5 and TRBJ2-3; 8 nucleotides match TRBD2. Germline V CDR1 and CDR2: SGHKS, YYEKEE (reference sequence). This CDR3 has 17 residues. The J segment lost 4 bases and the V segment lost 4 bases, leaving 14 bases of the junction unmatched. The CDR3 region is CASSRSTGGARSDTQYF. CDR3 coding DNA: TGTGCCAGCAGCCGATCCACCGGGGGGGCGCGATCAGATACGCAGTATTTT.

The V gene is TRBV29-1, the J gene TRBJ2-3; unclear D gene. The CDR3 is 10 residues long. V lost 7 bases and J lost 6, with 8 bases in between. Germline V gives CDR1 SQVTM, CDR2 ANQGSEA. The CDR3 nucleotides are TGCAGCGCCGTTGAGGATACGCAGTATTTT. The encoded protein is CSAVEDTQYF.

The rearrangement uses TRBV10-3 and TRBJ2-1, with 9 bases fitting TRBD2. V shed 2 bases, J shed 8 bases, and the junction held 7 bases outside the gene matches. The germline CDR1 and CDR2 sequences are ENHRY and SYGVKD. The CDR3 length is 15 residues. The CDR3 DNA follows: TGTGCCATCAGTGAGGGTAGCGGGAGTAACCATGAGCAGTTCTTC. It is translated as CAISEGSGSNHEQFF.

This chain uses TRBV5-1 with TRBJ2-3; 7 nucleotides line up with TRBD1. The germline CDR1 and CDR2 sequences are SGHRS and YFSETQ. The CDR3 contains 17 residues. With V trimmed by 0 bases and J by 1 base, 8 bases remained unmatched. The CDR3: CASSLAVTGKGTDTQYF. CDR3 nucleotide sequence: TGCGCCAGCAGCTTGGCTGTGACAGGGAAGGGCACAGATACGCAGTATTTT.